These 3 T cell receptor beta chains came from one sample sequenced in a study of control samples from healthy donors and cancer patients. Sequencing was performed with immunoSEQ multiplex PCR; in TCRdb, only in-frame clones are kept and a portion is missing. The table lists tens of thousands of clones, about 80% of them singletons. The sequencing input was blood. All receptors come from a man aged 50 to 60 in good health.

V gene TRBV4-1 combines with J gene TRBJ2-7; tentative D call: TRBD2 (5 bases). The V gene's germline CDR1 is MGHRA and CDR2 YSYEKL. This CDR3 region has 18 residues. Deletions cut 1 base from V and 3 bases from J, with 22 bases between. CDR3 nucleotide sequence: TGCGCCAGCAGCCAAGGGCTCTTGTCGAGGGCGCTTAACTACGAGCAGTACTTC. It yields the protein CASSQGLLSRALNYEQYF.

V gene TRBV6-1 combines with J gene TRBJ1-4; D is unresolved. Trimming shortened V by 0 bases and J by 8 bases, and 7 bases separated the two germline ends. Germline V gene lookup returns CDR1 MNHNS and CDR2 SASEGT. The CDR3 consists of 13 residues. In DNA, the CDR3 is TGTGCCAGCAGTGAAGCGCTACACGAAAAACTGTTTTTT. This translates into CASSEALHEKLFF.

This sequence joins TRBV24-1 and TRBJ1-4, with 8 bases that match TRBD1. Per germline, CDR1 KGHDR and CDR2 SFDVKD. V lost 3 bases and J lost 8; bases outside the gene matches: 10. This CDR3 contains 16 residues. CDR3 protein: CATSDPTGAEEEKLFF. The CDR3 DNA is TGTGCCACCAGTGATCCGACAGGGGCAGAAGAGGAAAAACTGTTTTTT.